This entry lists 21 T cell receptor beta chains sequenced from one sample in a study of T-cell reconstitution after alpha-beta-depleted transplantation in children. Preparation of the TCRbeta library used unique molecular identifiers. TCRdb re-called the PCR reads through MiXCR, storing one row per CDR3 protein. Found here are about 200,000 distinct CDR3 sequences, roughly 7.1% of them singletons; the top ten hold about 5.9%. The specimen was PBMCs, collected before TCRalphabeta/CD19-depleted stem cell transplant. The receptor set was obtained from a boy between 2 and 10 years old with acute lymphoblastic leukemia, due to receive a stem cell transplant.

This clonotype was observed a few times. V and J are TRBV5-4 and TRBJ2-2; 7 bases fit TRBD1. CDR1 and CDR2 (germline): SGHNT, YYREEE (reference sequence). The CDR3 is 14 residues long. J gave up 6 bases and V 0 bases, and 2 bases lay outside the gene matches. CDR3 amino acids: CASSLVGTAGELFF. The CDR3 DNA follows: TGTGCCAGCAGCTTGGTTGGGACAGCCGGGGAGCTGTTTTTT.

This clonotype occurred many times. This CDR3 is CASSLSSGVTYNEQFF. As DNA, the CDR3 is TGTGCCAGCAGTTTAAGTAGCGGGGTTACCTACAATGAGCAGTTCTTC. The chain recombines TRBV27 with TRBJ2-1; 8 positions agree with TRBD2. Germline CDR1 is MNHEY and CDR2 is SMNVEV (reference sequence). The V and J ends lost 2 bases and 2 bases, in that order; junction bases with no gene match: 5. The CDR3 spans 16 residues.

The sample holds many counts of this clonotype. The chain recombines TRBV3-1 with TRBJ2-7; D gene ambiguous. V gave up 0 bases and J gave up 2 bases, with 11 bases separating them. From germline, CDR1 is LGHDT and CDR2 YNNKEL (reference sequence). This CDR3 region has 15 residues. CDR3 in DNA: TGTGCCAGCAGCCAAGATATCCTCTCCACCTACGAGCAGTACTTC. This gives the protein CASSQDILSTYEQYF.

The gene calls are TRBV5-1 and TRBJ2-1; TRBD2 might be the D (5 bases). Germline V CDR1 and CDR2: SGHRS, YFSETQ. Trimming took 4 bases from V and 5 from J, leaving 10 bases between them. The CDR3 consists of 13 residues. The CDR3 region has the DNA TGCGCCAGCAGCCCAATTAGCGACAATGAGCAGTTCTTC. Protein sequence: CASSPISDNEQFF.

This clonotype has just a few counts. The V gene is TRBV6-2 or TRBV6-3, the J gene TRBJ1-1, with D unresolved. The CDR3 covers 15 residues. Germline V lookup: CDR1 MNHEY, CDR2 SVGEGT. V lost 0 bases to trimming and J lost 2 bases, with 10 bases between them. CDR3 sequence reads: CASSYSRGFNTEAFF. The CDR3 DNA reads TGTGCCAGCAGTTACTCGAGAGGGTTTAACACTGAAGCTTTCTTT.

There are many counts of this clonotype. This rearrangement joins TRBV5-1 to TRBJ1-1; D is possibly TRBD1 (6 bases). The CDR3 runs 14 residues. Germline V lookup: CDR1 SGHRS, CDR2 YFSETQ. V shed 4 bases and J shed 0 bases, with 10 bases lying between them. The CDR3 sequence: CASSPRGVNTEAFF. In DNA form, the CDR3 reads TGCGCCAGCAGCCCCAGGGGTGTGAACACTGAAGCTTTCTTT.

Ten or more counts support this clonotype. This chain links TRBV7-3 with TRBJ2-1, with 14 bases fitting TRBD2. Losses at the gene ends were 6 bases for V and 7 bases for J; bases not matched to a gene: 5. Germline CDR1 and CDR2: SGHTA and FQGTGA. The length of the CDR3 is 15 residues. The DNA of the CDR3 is TGTGCCAGCAGGACTAGCGGGGGGGCCAAGAATGAGCAGTTCTTC. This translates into CASRTSGGAKNEQFF.

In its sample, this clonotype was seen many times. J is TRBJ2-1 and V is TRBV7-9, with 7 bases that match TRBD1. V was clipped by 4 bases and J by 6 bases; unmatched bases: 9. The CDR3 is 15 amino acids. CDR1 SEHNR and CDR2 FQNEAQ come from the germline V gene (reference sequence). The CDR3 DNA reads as TGTGCCAGCAGCTCGACAGGGTTTGCGGTCAATGAGCAGTTCTTC. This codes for CASSSTGFAVNEQFF.

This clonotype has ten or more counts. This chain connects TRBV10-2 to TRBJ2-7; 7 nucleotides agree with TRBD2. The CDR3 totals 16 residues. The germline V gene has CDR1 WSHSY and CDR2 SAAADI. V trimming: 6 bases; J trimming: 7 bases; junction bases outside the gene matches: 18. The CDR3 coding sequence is TGCGCCAGCAGAGTCGCCGGGACTACCAAGGATGAGGAGCAGTACTTC. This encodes CASRVAGTTKDEEQYF.

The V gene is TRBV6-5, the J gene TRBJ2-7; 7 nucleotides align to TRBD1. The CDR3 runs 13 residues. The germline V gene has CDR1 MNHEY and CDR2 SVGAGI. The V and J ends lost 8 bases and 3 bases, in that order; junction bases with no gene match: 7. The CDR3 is CASRDRIYYEQYF. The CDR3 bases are TGTGCCAGCCGGGACAGAATTTACTACGAGCAGTACTTC.

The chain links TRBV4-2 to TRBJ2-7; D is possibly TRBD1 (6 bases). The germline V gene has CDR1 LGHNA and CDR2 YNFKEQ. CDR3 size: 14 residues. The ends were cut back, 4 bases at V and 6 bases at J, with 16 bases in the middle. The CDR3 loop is CASSPGGRLGEQYF. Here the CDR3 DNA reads TGTGCCAGCAGCCCTGGGGGCAGGCTGGGCGAGCAGTACTTC.

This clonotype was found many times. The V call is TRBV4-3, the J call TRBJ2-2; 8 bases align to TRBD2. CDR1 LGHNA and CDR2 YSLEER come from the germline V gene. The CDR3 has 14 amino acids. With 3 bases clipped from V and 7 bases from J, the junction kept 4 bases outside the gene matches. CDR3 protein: CASSQGLVGGELFF. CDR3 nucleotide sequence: TGCGCCAGCAGCCAGGGACTAGTTGGCGGGGAGCTGTTTTTT.

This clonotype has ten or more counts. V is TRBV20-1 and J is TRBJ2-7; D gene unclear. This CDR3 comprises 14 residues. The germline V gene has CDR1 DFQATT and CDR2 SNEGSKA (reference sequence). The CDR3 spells CSGRRLALSYEQYF. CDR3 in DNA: TGCAGCGGACGCAGGCTTGCGCTCTCCTACGAGCAGTACTTC.

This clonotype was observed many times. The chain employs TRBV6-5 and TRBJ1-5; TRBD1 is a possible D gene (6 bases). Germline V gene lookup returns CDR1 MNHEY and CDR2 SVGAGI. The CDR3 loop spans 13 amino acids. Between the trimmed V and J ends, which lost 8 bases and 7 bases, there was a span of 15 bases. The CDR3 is CASATQGRQPQHF. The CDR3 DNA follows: TGTGCCAGCGCCACTCAGGGGAGGCAGCCCCAGCATTTT.

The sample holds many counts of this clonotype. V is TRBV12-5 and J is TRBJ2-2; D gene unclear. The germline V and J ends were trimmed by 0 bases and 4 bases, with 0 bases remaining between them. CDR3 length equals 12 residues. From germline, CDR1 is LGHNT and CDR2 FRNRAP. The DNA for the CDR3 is TGTGCTAGTGGTTTGGTCACCGGGGAGCTGTTTTTT. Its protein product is CASGLVTGELFF.

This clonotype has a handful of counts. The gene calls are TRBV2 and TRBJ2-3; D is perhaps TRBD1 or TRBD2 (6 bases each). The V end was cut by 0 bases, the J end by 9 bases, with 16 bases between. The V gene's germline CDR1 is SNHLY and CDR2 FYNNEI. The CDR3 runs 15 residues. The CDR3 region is CASSEARSGGGTQYF. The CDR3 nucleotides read TGTGCCAGCAGTGAAGCCCGATCCGGAGGGGGAACGCAGTATTTT.

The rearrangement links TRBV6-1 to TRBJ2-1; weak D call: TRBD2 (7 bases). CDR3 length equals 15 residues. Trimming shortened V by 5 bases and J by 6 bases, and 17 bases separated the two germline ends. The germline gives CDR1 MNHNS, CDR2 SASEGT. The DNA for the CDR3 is TGTGCCAGCAGTCCCCCTCGGGGGGCAGGCAATGAGCAGTTCTTC. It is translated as CASSPPRGAGNEQFF.

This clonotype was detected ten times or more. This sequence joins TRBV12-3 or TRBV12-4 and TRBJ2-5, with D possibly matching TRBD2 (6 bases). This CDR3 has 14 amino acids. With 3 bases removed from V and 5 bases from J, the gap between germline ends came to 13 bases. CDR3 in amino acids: CASSFPSVGETQYF. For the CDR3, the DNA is TGTGCCAGCAGTTTCCCTAGCGTGGGCGAGACCCAGTACTTC.

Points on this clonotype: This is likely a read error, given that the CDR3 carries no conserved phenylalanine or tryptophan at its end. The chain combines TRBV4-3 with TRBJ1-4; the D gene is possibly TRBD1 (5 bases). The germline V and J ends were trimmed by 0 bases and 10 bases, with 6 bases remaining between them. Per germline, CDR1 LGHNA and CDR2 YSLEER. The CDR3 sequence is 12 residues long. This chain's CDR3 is CASSQETGKLFC. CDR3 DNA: TGCGCCAGCAGCCAAGAAACAGGAAAACTGTTTTGT.

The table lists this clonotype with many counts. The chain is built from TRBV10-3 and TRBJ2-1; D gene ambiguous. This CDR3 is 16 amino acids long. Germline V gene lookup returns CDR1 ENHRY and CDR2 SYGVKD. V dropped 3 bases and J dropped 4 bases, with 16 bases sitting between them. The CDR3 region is CAISEWLAWGYNEQFF. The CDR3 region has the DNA TGTGCCATCAGTGAATGGCTGGCCTGGGGTTACAATGAGCAGTTCTTC.

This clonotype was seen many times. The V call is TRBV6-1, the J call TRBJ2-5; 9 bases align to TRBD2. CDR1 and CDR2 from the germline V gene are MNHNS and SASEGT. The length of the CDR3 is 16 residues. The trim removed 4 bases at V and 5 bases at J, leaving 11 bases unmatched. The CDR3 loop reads CASSGGWSGGSETQYF. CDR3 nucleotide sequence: TGTGCCAGCAGTGGGGGTTGGAGCGGGGGGTCTGAGACCCAGTACTTC.